This record concerns one T cell receptor beta chain sequence. This entry comes from a study of blood T cell repertoires in COVID-19. Study overall: PBMCs, B-cell-depleted T cells, or T cells were the source of the cDNA or gDNA that made up the material.

V trimming: 5 bases; J trimming: 8 bases; junction bases outside the gene matches: 11. This CDR3 is 15 amino acids long. Germline V gene sequence: CDR1 MNHEY, CDR2 SVGEGT. How the authors handled the data: For nucleated cells, counts were estimated from reference gene primer amplification. Sequencing used immunoSEQ multiplex PCR; TCRdb keeps in-frame clones, though not all of them. From that table come the V and J calls and clone size; the DNA was used to work out D and trimming. The sample has tens of thousands of clones, 90% seen once. The sample taken for sequencing was peripheral blood. The rearrangement uses TRBV6-2 or TRBV6-3 and TRBJ2-1; 8 nucleotides line up with TRBD1. This TCR came from a human donor in a cohort sampled during active COVID-19. Written as DNA, the CDR3 is TGTGCCAGCAGTCGAATCGCGGACAGGGCGGATGAGCAGTTCTTC. Translating gives CASSRIADRADEQFF.